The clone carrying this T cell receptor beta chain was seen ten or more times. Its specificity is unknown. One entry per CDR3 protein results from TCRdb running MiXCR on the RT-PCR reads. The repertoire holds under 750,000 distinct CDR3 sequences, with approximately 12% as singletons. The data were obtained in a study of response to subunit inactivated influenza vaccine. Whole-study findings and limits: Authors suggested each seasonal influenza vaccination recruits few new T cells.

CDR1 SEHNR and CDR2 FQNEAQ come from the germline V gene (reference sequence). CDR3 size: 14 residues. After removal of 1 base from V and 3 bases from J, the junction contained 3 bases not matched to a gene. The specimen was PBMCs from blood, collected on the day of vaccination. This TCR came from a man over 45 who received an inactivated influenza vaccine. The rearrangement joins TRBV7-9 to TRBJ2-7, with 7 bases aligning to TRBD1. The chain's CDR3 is CASSLGTGYYEQYF. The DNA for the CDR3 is TGTGCCAGCAGCTTAGGGACAGGATACTACGAGCAGTACTTC.